A single sample is the source of the 2 T cell receptor beta chains below, sequenced in a study of blood T cell repertoires in COVID-19 (dated by TCRdb to the early 2020s). Preparation of the library involved the immunoSEQ multiplex PCR assay. The immuneACCESS repertoire file appears here via TCRdb, limited to in-frame rearrangements. These files lack a portion of the clones; in checked studies, under half of the deficit traces to unresolved V genes, and the cause of the others is not known. This sample comprises 250,000 to 400,000 clones, 75% to 90% of them detected only once. The ten most abundant clones make up around 4.8% of the sample. Sequencing input: PBMCs or T cells enriched from blood (not recorded which). These receptor sequences come from a man in his 60s who had recovered from COVID-19.

In DNA form, the CDR3 reads TGTGCCAGCAGAACCGGGACAGGGTTCTTCACTGGAAACACCATATATTTT. Translated, it gives CASRTGTGFFTGNTIYF. The chain employs TRBV28 and TRBJ1-3; the match to TRBD1 covers 9 bases. The CDR3 length is 17 residues. Germline CDR1 reads MDHEN; CDR2 reads SYDVKM. The trim removed 6 bases at V and 2 bases at J, leaving 11 bases unmatched.

This sequence joins TRBV28 and TRBJ1-2; D gene unclear. Germline CDR1 MDHEN, CDR2 SYDVKM. The V end lost 2 bases, the J end lost 4 bases, and 5 bases lay between the germline ends. The CDR3 is 12 residues long. The CDR3 is CASSLGSYGYTF. CDR3 in DNA: TGTGCCAGCAGTTTAGGCAGCTATGGCTACACCTTC.